The clone carrying this T cell receptor beta chain is a singleton in its sample. The data were taken from a study of sequential checkpoint blockade in melanoma. Study-wide context: Patients were randomized 1:1 to nivolumab-then-ipilimumab or ipilimumab-then-nivolumab first-line. After both sequences, patients received maintenance nivolumab.

Treatment given: randomized to nivolumab then ipilimumab (arm A) or the reverse (arm B). Patients had received no earlier DNA-damaging chemotherapy. Sorted cells were live CD3+CD8+, lacking CD19 and CD56, from PBMCs. Assay used: immunoSEQ multiplex PCR; TCRdb lists only in-frame clones, some missing. This table has about 35,000 clones, about four fifths appearing once. Germline V gives CDR1 LNHDA, CDR2 SQIVND (reference sequence). The CDR3 length is 17 residues. V was clipped by 3 bases and J by 0 bases, with 12 bases between them. Material: CD8+ T cells sorted from blood (inferred from file names), obtained from a patient given nivolumab and ipilimumab in sequence. The TCR sequence derives from a human donor with melanoma. This chain connects TRBV19 to TRBJ2-6; D might be TRBD2 (5 bases). The CDR3 region has the DNA TGTGCCAGTAGTATTCCCGGGATCCCCTCTGGGGCCAACGTCCTGACTTTC. Amino acid sequence: CASSIPGIPSGANVLTF. Based on the CDR3 plus reference TRBV19 and TRBJ2-6, the full variable domain is DGGITQSPKYLFRKEGQNVTLSCEQNLNHDAMYWYRQDPGQGLRLIYYSQIVNDFQKGDIAEGYSVSREKKESFPLTVTSAQKNPTAFYLCASSIPGIPSGANVLTFGAGSRLTVL.